The 30 T cell receptor beta chains below all came from one sample that was sequenced in a study of blood T cell repertoires in COVID-19. Produced via immunoSEQ multiplex PCR; TCRdb's table is partial and in-frame only. The table lists around 150,000 clones, roughly 86% of them singletons. What was sequenced was peripheral blood. The receptor source for this set is a man aged 50 to 59 with active or convalescent COVID-19.

The chain joins TRBV7-9 to TRBJ2-3, with D possibly being TRBD2 (6 bases). Germline loops: CDR1 SEHNR, CDR2 FQNEAQ (reference sequence). This CDR3 spans 16 amino acids. Trimming pared 2 bases from V and 0 bases from J, leaving 12 bases between. The CDR3 region is CASSLRGGLSTDTQYF. The CDR3 coding sequence is TGTGCCAGCAGCTTACGAGGAGGACTAAGCACAGATACGCAGTATTTT.

This rearrangement joins TRBV5-6 to TRBJ1-1; D gene unclear. Trimming removed 0 bases from V and 6 bases from J, with 6 bases in between. The CDR3 sequence is 12 residues long. CDR1 and CDR2 from the germline V gene are SGHDT and YYEEEE. CDR3 region: CASSLEGAEAFF. CDR3 in DNA: TGTGCCAGCAGCTTGGAAGGAGCTGAAGCTTTCTTT.

The chain carries TRBV6-5 and TRBJ2-7, with D perhaps TRBD1 (5 bases). V lost 6 bases to trimming and J lost 4 bases, with 13 bases between them. CDR1 MNHEY and CDR2 SVGAGI come from the germline V gene. The CDR3 runs 13 residues. DNA of the CDR3: TGTGCCAGCAGCCCATTTAGGGGTTACGAGCAGTACTTC. Translating it yields CASSPFRGYEQYF.

The V call is TRBV9, the J call TRBJ2-2; 12 nucleotides line up with TRBD2. This CDR3 spans 17 amino acids. The ends lost 0 bases at V and 6 bases at J; junction bases unmatched: 6. Germline lookup yields CDR1 SGDLS and CDR2 YYNGEE. CDR3 sequence reads: CASSVALAGGTAGELFF. Written as DNA, the CDR3 is TGTGCCAGCAGCGTAGCACTAGCGGGAGGAACGGCCGGGGAGCTGTTTTTT.

The rearrangement joins TRBV28 to TRBJ2-2; possible D gene TRBD1, 5 bases. This CDR3 region has 14 residues. The germline V gene encodes CDR1 MDHEN and CDR2 SYDVKM. The V and J ends lost 7 bases and 3 bases respectively, with 12 bases between them. CDR3 protein: CASNRQLDTGELFF. Here the CDR3 DNA reads TGTGCCAGCAATCGACAGTTGGACACCGGGGAGCTGTTTTTT. Full variable domain (rest looked up from reference TRBV28 and TRBJ2-2): DVKVTQSSRYLVKRTGEKVFLECVQDMDHENMFWYRQDPGLGLRLIYFSYDVKMKEKGDIPEGYSVSREKKERFSLILESASTNQTSMYLCASNRQLDTGELFFGEGSRLTVL.

This clone was recorded only once. The chain links TRBV6-5 to TRBJ2-2; weak D call: TRBD2 (5 bases). The germline CDR1 and CDR2 sequences are MNHEY and SVGAGI. Trimming took off 0 bases at V and 7 bases at J, with 12 bases between the two ends. The CDR3 has 15 residues. The CDR3 protein is CASSYSIGVVGELFF. CDR3 DNA sequence: TGTGCCAGCAGTTACTCGATCGGGGTGGTCGGGGAGCTGTTTTTT.

This chain joins TRBV18 and TRBJ1-5; a possible D gene is TRBD1 (5 bases). Between the trimmed V and J ends, which lost 5 bases and 9 bases, there was a span of 14 bases. The CDR3 sequence is 13 residues long. Germline assignment: CDR1 KGHSH and CDR2 LQKENI. The CDR3 DNA reads as TGTGCCAGCTCAGGGGCGGGGTTAGGGCCCCAGCATTTT. It encodes CASSGAGLGPQHF.

V usage is TRBV9 and J usage is TRBJ2-2; weak D call: TRBD2 (6 bases). This CDR3 is built from 15 residues. CDR1 and CDR2 from the germline V gene are SGDLS and YYNGEE. Trimming pared 4 bases from V and 4 bases from J, leaving 14 bases between. For the CDR3, the DNA is TGTGCCAGCAGCCCTACGGGGGTCGCCACCGGGGAGCTGTTTTTT. Protein: CASSPTGVATGELFF.

The chain is built from TRBV5-1 and TRBJ2-3; 10 bases align to TRBD2. In germline, CDR1 is SGHRS, CDR2 YFSETQ. After removal of 7 bases from V and 4 bases from J, the junction contained 6 bases not matched to a gene. The CDR3 is made up of 14 amino acids. This CDR3 is CASSSSGSSDTQYF. Written as DNA, the CDR3 is TGCGCCAGCTCCTCTAGCGGGAGCTCAGATACGCAGTATTTT.

The chain links TRBV28 to TRBJ1-4, with TRBD1 identical over 9 bases. CDR3 size: 13 residues. Germline V gives CDR1 MDHEN, CDR2 SYDVKM. The ends lost 6 bases at V and 4 bases at J; junction bases unmatched: 0. CDR3: CASRDRGNEKLFF. CDR3 DNA sequence: TGTGCCAGCAGGGACAGGGGTAATGAAAAACTGTTTTTT.

This rearrangement joins TRBV10-3 to TRBJ2-1, with 8 bases lining up with TRBD2. J was trimmed by 4 bases and V by 2 bases; bases with no gene match: 4. Looked up from germline, CDR1 is ENHRY and CDR2 is SYGVKD. The CDR3 sequence is 15 residues long. CDR3 protein: CAISEVLAEYNEQFF. In DNA, the CDR3 is TGTGCCATCAGTGAGGTACTAGCGGAGTACAATGAGCAGTTCTTC.

The rearrangement joins TRBV7-2 to TRBJ2-1; D is unresolved. The germline V and J ends were trimmed by 0 bases and 0 bases, with 6 bases remaining between them. Per germline, CDR1 SGHTA and CDR2 FQGNSA. The CDR3 spans 15 residues. The CDR3 spells CASSLAHSSYNEQFF. CDR3 DNA sequence: TGTGCCAGCAGCTTAGCGCACAGCTCCTACAATGAGCAGTTCTTC.

The CDR3 bases are TGTGCCAGCAGCCGACTAGTGGATACGCAGTATTTT. It codes for CASSRLVDTQYF. The rearrangement joins TRBV7-2 to TRBJ2-3, with D perhaps TRBD2 (6 bases). The CDR3 contains 12 residues. Per germline, CDR1 SGHTA and CDR2 FQGNSA. V dropped 5 bases and J dropped 6 bases, with 9 bases sitting between them.

The rearrangement joins TRBV24-1 to TRBJ2-2, with 8 bases matching TRBD1. Germline CDR1 KGHDR, CDR2 SFDVKD. J was trimmed by 5 bases and V by 4 bases; bases with no gene match: 5. The CDR3 has 15 amino acids. CDR3 residues: CATSDHGQGTGELFF. The CDR3 coding sequence is TGTGCCACCAGTGACCACGGACAGGGAACCGGGGAGCTGTTTTTT.

This clone has a handful of counts. The chain is built from TRBV10-2 and TRBJ2-3, with 10 bases fitting TRBD2. The CDR3 sequence is 13 residues long. V was pared by 9 bases and J by 3 bases, with 3 bases of the junction left unmatched. Germline lookup yields CDR1 WSHSY and CDR2 SAAADI. CDR3 nucleotides: TGCGCCAGTAAGACTAGCGGGACAGATACGCAGTATTTT. As protein: CASKTSGTDTQYF.

This chain links TRBV28 with TRBJ1-5; D not certain. The V end was cut by 1 base, the J end by 5 bases, with 18 bases between. The CDR3 consists of 17 residues. Germline V gene sequence: CDR1 MDHEN, CDR2 SYDVKM. CDR3 region: CASSLLIRLQMDQPQHF. In nucleotides, the CDR3 is TGTGCCAGCAGTTTATTAATACGACTACAGATGGATCAGCCCCAGCATTTT.

The chain has TRBV7-8 and TRBJ1-1, with 12 bases lining up with TRBD1. Germline trimming cut 4 bases from V and 4 bases from J; bases unmatched to any gene: 7. CDR1 and CDR2 from the germline V gene are SGHVS and FQNEAQ. The CDR3 totals 16 residues. The CDR3 nucleotides read TGTGCCAGCAGCTCAGGGACAGGGGGCGGACGCACTGAAGCTTTCTTT. Its translation is CASSSGTGGGRTEAFF. The complete variable domain, with remaining parts taken from reference TRBV7-8 and TRBJ1-1, reads GAGVSQSPRYKVAKRGQDVALRCDPISGHVSLFWYQQALGQGPEFLTYFQNEAQLDKSGLPSDRFFAERPEGSVSTLKIQRTQQEDSAVYLCASSSGTGGGRTEAFFGQGTRLTVV.

The rearrangement uses TRBV28 and TRBJ1-5; 10 bases align to TRBD1. This CDR3 spans 19 amino acids. The V segment lost 2 bases and the J segment 0 bases; nucleotides outside the gene matches: 10. Per germline, CDR1 MDHEN and CDR2 SYDVKM. DNA for the CDR3: TGTGCCAGCAGTTTACCCAGGGACAGGGGCCTTTATAGCAATCAGCCCCAGCATTTT. Translating it yields CASSLPRDRGLYSNQPQHF.

The chain links TRBV10-1 to TRBJ2-4; 8 bases align to TRBD2. Trimming removed 3 bases from V and 8 bases from J; junction bases left unmatched: 6. The CDR3 extends over 14 amino acids. Germline lookup yields CDR1 WNHNN and CDR2 SYGVQD (reference sequence). Here the CDR3 DNA reads TGCGCCAGCAGTGACGGGAGGGAGTCCGACATTCAGTACTTC. It specifies CASSDGRESDIQYF.

V and J are TRBV10-1 and TRBJ2-1, with a weak D call TRBD2 (6 bases). The V gene lost 0 bases and the J gene lost 3 bases, with 12 bases spanning the gap. This CDR3 has 16 residues. Looked up from germline, CDR1 is WNHNN and CDR2 is SYGVQD (reference sequence). The CDR3 spells CASSESGLALYNEQFF. The CDR3, as DNA: TGCGCCAGCAGTGAGTCAGGGCTAGCGCTCTACAATGAGCAGTTCTTC.

This clone was counted a single time. This chain uses TRBV6-5 with TRBJ2-2; D gene uncertain. With 5 bases removed from V and 1 base from J, the gap between germline ends came to 8 bases. The germline CDR1 and CDR2 sequences are MNHEY and SVGAGI. This CDR3 is 14 amino acids long. The CDR3 bases are TGTGCCAGCAGTCCCTACCAGAACACCGGGGAGCTGTTTTTT. Amino acid sequence: CASSPYQNTGELFF.

This clone appeared once. The CDR3 nucleotides are TGTGCCACCAGTGCCGAGACAGCCTACGAGCAGTACTTC. It translates to CATSAETAYEQYF. The chain employs TRBV24-1 and TRBJ2-7; maybe TRBD1 (5 bases). Trimming removed 5 bases at V and 2 bases at J, with 9 bases between. This CDR3 contains 13 residues. Per germline, CDR1 KGHDR and CDR2 SFDVKD.

V and J are TRBV15 and TRBJ1-1; D not resolved. V gave up 0 bases and J gave up 4 bases, with 15 bases separating them. The CDR3 length is 16 residues. Germline CDR1 is LNHNV and CDR2 is YYDKDF (reference sequence). CDR3 nucleotides: TGTGCCACCAGCAGAGATGGCACTTCCCGGAGCACTGAAGCTTTCTTT. Its translation: CATSRDGTSRSTEAFF.

The chain joins TRBV21-1 to TRBJ2-7; the DNA was not used to check the table's D call, TRBD2. TRBV21-1 is annotated as a pseudogene. The CDR3 totals 14 residues. The CDR3 nucleotides read TGTGCCAGCAGCAAAAGGGCGGACTACTACGAGCAGTACTTC. Amino acid sequence: CASSKRADYYEQYF.

This chain links TRBV28 with TRBJ1-4; the match to TRBD1 covers 11 bases. With 5 bases clipped from V and 8 bases from J, the junction kept 13 bases outside the gene matches. The CDR3 spans 17 residues. Germline V gene lookup returns CDR1 MDHEN and CDR2 SYDVKM. The CDR3 DNA is TGTGCCAGCAGTCTCGGGACAGGGGGTTATAGTCGGGAAAAACTGTTTTTT. As protein: CASSLGTGGYSREKLFF. Complete variable domain (other parts from reference TRBV28 and TRBJ1-4): DVKVTQSSRYLVKRTGEKVFLECVQDMDHENMFWYRQDPGLGLRLIYFSYDVKMKEKGDIPEGYSVSREKKERFSLILESASTNQTSMYLCASSLGTGGYSREKLFFGSGTQLSVL.

V usage is TRBV24-1 and J usage is TRBJ2-3, with 7 bases aligning to TRBD1. The CDR3 consists of 13 residues. Trimming at V came to 4 bases and at J to 6 bases, leaving 3 bases not matched to a gene. Germline assignment: CDR1 KGHDR and CDR2 SFDVKD. The CDR3 nucleotides read TGTGCCACCAGTGAAGGGGGCTCGGATACGCAGTATTTT. This gives the protein CATSEGGSDTQYF.

V and J are TRBV10-3 and TRBJ2-7, with 13 nucleotides matching TRBD2. The trim removed 4 bases at V and 3 bases at J, leaving 0 bases unmatched. CDR1 and CDR2 from the germline V gene are ENHRY and SYGVKD. The CDR3 has 14 residues. CDR3 region: CAISGTSGSYEQYF. In DNA, the CDR3 is TGTGCCATCAGTGGGACTAGCGGGAGCTACGAGCAGTACTTC.

The genes are TRBV29-1 and TRBJ1-5; D unclear. CDR1 is SQVTM and CDR2 is ANQGSEA in the germline V gene. Deletions cut 6 bases from V and 7 bases from J, with 19 bases between. This CDR3 is 14 amino acids long. CDR3: CSVTMGGQPQPQHF. The CDR3 DNA reads as TGCAGCGTCACGATGGGAGGGCAGCCCCAGCCCCAGCATTTT.

The rearrangement links TRBV6-5 to TRBJ1-5; D gene uncertain. The germline V and J ends were trimmed by 8 bases and 7 bases, with 15 bases remaining between them. CDR3 size: 13 residues. Germline CDR1 is MNHEY and CDR2 is SVGAGI. In nucleotides, the CDR3 is TGTGCCAGCGGCGGCAACTCCGGGCAGCCCCAGCATTTT. As protein: CASGGNSGQPQHF.

The genes are TRBV14 and TRBJ1-1; D not resolved. Germline CDR1 reads SGHDN; CDR2 reads FVKESK. The CDR3 runs to 15 residues. V was pared by 2 bases and J by 5 bases, with 15 bases between. The CDR3 here is CASSQWASSGTEAFF. The CDR3 DNA sequence: TGTGCCAGCAGCCAATGGGCCTCAAGTGGAACTGAAGCTTTCTTT.